Below, 2 T cell receptor beta chains from the same sample are listed, as sequenced in a study of metastatic and nonmetastatic thyroid tumors. All patients reached thyroid surgery having received no treatment beforehand. With MiXCR, TCRdb reprocessed the PCR reads. This sample has around 53,000 clones, with roughly 20% found just once. Material for sequencing was blood. The receptors stem from a female donor with papillary thyroid cancer or a benign thyroid nodule (not recorded which). Some clones in this sample may be carry-over from other donors' samples.

The CDR3 reads CASSVTMGGLNEQYF. CDR3 nucleotides: TGTGCCAGCAGCGTAACAATGGGGGGGCTGAACGAGCAGTACTTC. The rearrangement uses TRBV9 and TRBJ2-7, with a possible D match to TRBD2 (7 bases). There are 15 residues in the CDR3. Germline loops: CDR1 SGDLS, CDR2 YYNGEE. Trimming removed 1 base from V and 5 bases from J, with 16 bases in between.

This clone was seen ten or more times. The V call is TRBV4-2, the J call TRBJ1-2; TRBD1 matches 8 bases. Germline V gene lookup returns CDR1 LGHNA and CDR2 YNFKEQ. The CDR3 consists of 17 residues. J was trimmed by 0 bases and V by 1 base; bases with no gene match: 7. In DNA form, the CDR3 reads TGTGCCAGCAGCCAAGCGGACAGGGCAACCGCTAACTATGGCTACACCTTC. It is translated as CASSQADRATANYGYTF.